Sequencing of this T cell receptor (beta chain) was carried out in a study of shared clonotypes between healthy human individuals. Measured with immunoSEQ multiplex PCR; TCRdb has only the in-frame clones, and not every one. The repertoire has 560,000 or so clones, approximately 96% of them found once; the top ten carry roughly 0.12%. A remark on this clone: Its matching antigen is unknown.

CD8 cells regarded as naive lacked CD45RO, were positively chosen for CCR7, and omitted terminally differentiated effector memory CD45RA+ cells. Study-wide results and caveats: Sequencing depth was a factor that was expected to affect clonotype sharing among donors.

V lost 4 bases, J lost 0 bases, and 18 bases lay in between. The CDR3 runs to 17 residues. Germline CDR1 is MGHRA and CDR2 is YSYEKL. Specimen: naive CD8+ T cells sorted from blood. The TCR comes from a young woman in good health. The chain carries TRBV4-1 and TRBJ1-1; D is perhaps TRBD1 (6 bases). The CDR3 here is CASSPARGGGMNTEAFF. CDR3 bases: TGCGCCAGCAGCCCGGCGAGGGGGGGAGGGATGAACACTGAAGCTTTCTTT.